Listed here are 14 T cell receptor beta chains from one sample, sequenced in a study of blood T cell repertoires in COVID-19. The assay was immunoSEQ multiplex PCR, and TCRdb's table has in-frame clones only and misses some. The profile shows fewer than 120,000 clones, 76% of them singletons. Source material: peripheral blood. Every receptor here comes from a woman at least 80 years old with acute or convalescent COVID-19.

This chain's CDR3 is CASSQHLTAPNQPQHF. DNA for the CDR3: TGCGCCAGCAGCCAGCACCTCACAGCTCCCAATCAGCCCCAGCATTTT. The rearrangement links TRBV4-3 to TRBJ1-5; D is unresolved. The germline CDR1 and CDR2 sequences are LGHNA and YSLEER. CDR3 size: 16 residues. V lost 3 bases and J lost 3, with 15 bases in between.

This clone was recorded only once. The V call is TRBV7-2, the J call TRBJ1-2; a possible D gene is TRBD1 (6 bases). The V gene's germline CDR1 is SGHTA and CDR2 FQGNSA. CDR3 size: 14 residues. V lost 5 bases and J lost 2, with 12 bases in between. The CDR3 DNA sequence: TGTGCCAGCAGCACATACAGGGTCAACTATGGCTACACCTTC. This sequence encodes CASSTYRVNYGYTF.

The sample holds a few counts of this clone. The chain uses TRBV18 and TRBJ2-2, with D possibly TRBD1 on 6 matching bases. Germline CDR1 KGHSH, CDR2 LQKENI. The CDR3 sequence is 14 residues long. V lost 7 bases and J lost 1, with 10 bases in between. This chain's CDR3 is CASLVDRNTGELFF. DNA of the CDR3: TGTGCCAGCTTGGTGGACAGGAACACCGGGGAGCTGTTTTTT.

This clone is a singleton in its sample. The chain links TRBV19 to TRBJ1-1, with 11 nucleotides matching TRBD1. CDR3 size: 15 residues. The germline CDR1 and CDR2 sequences are LNHDA and SQIVND (reference sequence). Trimming cost V 5 bases and J 7 bases; bases outside gene matches: 9. The CDR3: CASSEGTGGTVEAFF. The CDR3 bases are TGTGCCAGTAGTGAGGGGACAGGGGGGACAGTTGAAGCTTTCTTT.

The V gene is TRBV18, the J gene TRBJ2-1; D is possibly TRBD1 (5 bases). This CDR3 spans 14 amino acids. Germline loops: CDR1 KGHSH, CDR2 LQKENI. Trimming removed 2 bases at V and 4 bases at J, with 9 bases between. The CDR3 DNA is TGTGCCAGCTCACCAGGGGCGACATACAATGAGCAGTTCTTC. Protein product: CASSPGATYNEQFF.

The rearrangement joins TRBV2 to TRBJ1-1; 7 bases are a match to TRBD1. The trim removed 6 bases at V and 7 bases at J, leaving 11 bases unmatched. From germline, CDR1 is SNHLY and CDR2 FYNNEI. The CDR3 has 14 amino acids. The CDR3 nucleotides read TGTGCCAGCAGGGTCACAGGGGTTTTGGGTGAAGCTTTCTTT. Translation gives CASRVTGVLGEAFF. Filled out from reference TRBV2 and TRBJ1-1, the complete variable domain reads EPEVTQTPSHQVTQMGQEVILRCVPISNHLYFYWYRQILGQKVEFLVSFYNNEISEKSEIFDDQFSVERPDGSNFTLKIRSTKLEDSAMYFCASRVTGVLGEAFFGQGTRLTVV.

The genes are TRBV29-1 and TRBJ2-1; no clear D. Germline V gene data show CDR1 as SQVTM and CDR2 as ANQGSEA. This CDR3 is 13 amino acids long. The V and J ends lost 4 bases and 0 bases respectively, with 7 bases between them. CDR3 protein: CSVAISSYNEQFF. In DNA, the CDR3 is TGCAGCGTTGCAATCAGCTCCTACAATGAGCAGTTCTTC.

This chain joins TRBV7-9 and TRBJ2-5; possible D gene TRBD1, 5 bases. The CDR3 length is 14 residues. V lost 11 bases and J 0 bases, leaving 16 bases between the germline ends. CDR1 is SEHNR and CDR2 is FQNEAQ in the germline V gene (reference sequence). CDR3 region: CAFEPAGNQETQYF. DNA for the CDR3: TGTGCCTTCGAGCCGGCAGGGAACCAAGAGACCCAGTACTTC. The full variable domain, rest sourced from reference TRBV7-9 and TRBJ2-5, is DTGVSQNPRHKITKRGQNVTFRCDPISEHNRLYWYRQTLGQGPEFLTYFQNEAQLEKSRLLSDRFSAERPKGSFSTLEIQRTEQGDSAMYLCAFEPAGNQETQYFGPGTRLLVL.

V gene TRBV7-9 combines with J gene TRBJ2-3; 10 bases fit TRBD2. The CDR3 has 18 amino acids. The germline V gene has CDR1 SEHNR and CDR2 FQNEAQ (reference sequence). V was clipped by 1 base and J by 1 base; unmatched bases: 8. DNA of the CDR3: TGTGCCAGCAGCTTAGTTGGGACTAGCGAAGCTGGCACAGATACGCAGTATTTT. Protein sequence: CASSLVGTSEAGTDTQYF.

DNA for the CDR3: TGTGCCAGCAGCGAGATTAGCGGCTCCGGGGAGCTGTTTTTT. It encodes CASSEISGSGELFF. The gene calls are TRBV9 and TRBJ2-2; a weak D match, TRBD2 (6 bases). This CDR3 comprises 14 residues. The germline V gene encodes CDR1 SGDLS and CDR2 YYNGEE. Trimming stripped 3 bases from V and 6 bases from J, with 12 bases between. Filled out from reference TRBV9 and TRBJ2-2, the complete variable domain reads DSGVTQTPKHLITATGQRVTLRCSPRSGDLSVYWYQQSLDQGLQFLIQYYNGEERAKGNILERFSAQQFPDLHSELNLSSLELGDSALYFCASSEISGSGELFFGEGSRLTVL.

CDR3 protein: CASSPPTRGLPSSEQYF. The CDR3 DNA follows: TGTGCCAGCAGCCCTCCCACGCGGGGTCTACCCTCATCCGAGCAGTACTTC. The rearrangement joins TRBV7-9 to TRBJ2-7; possible D gene TRBD2, 6 bases. The CDR3 is made up of 17 amino acids. Trimming took 5 bases from V and 6 from J, leaving 26 bases between them. Germline V CDR1 and CDR2: SEHNR, FQNEAQ (reference sequence).

The V gene is TRBV7-9, the J gene TRBJ1-5; D call uncertain. Trimming removed 3 bases from V and 1 base from J, with 7 bases in between. This CDR3 has 14 residues. Germline CDR1 reads SEHNR; CDR2 reads FQNEAQ (reference sequence). DNA for the CDR3: TGTGCCAGCAGCTTCGCGGGAAGCAATCAGCCCCAGCATTTT. Translation gives CASSFAGSNQPQHF.

The CDR3 coding sequence is TGTGCCAGCAGGCGAGGACTAGCGGGGGGCTTCGAGGTCTACGAGCAGTACTTC. It encodes CASRRGLAGGFEVYEQYF. The chain carries TRBV6-6 and TRBJ2-7; 14 bases match TRBD2. The length of the CDR3 is 18 residues. Per germline, CDR1 MNHNY and CDR2 SVGAGI (reference sequence). V was pared by 6 bases and J by 3 bases, with 13 bases of the junction left unmatched.

There are a few counts of this clone. J is TRBJ2-7 and V is TRBV29-1; 11 bases match TRBD1. With V trimmed by 7 bases and J by 4 bases, 12 bases remained unmatched. Germline-derived CDR1 and CDR2 are SQVTM and ANQGSEA. This CDR3 has 15 amino acids. CDR3 DNA sequence: TGCAGCGCCCGATCGGGACAGGGGGTCACATACGAGCAGTACTTC. Residues: CSARSGQGVTYEQYF.